These 27 T cell receptor beta chains share one sample of origin, sequenced in a study of OX40 agonist ivuxolimab in advanced cancers. The library was obtained by the immunoSEQ multiplex PCR assay. The source is immuneACCESS, and TCRdb retained only in-frame sequences with V and J called. Part of the clones is not carried over; for the studies checked, unresolved V genes explain less than half of this, and the remainder is unexplained. For this sample the table gives tens of thousands of clones, of which 70% to 90% were detected only once. The leading ten clones occupy roughly 13% of the sample. The material sequenced was CD4+ or CD8+ T cells sorted from blood, taken in a trial of the OX40 agonist ivuxolimab. The receptor source for this set is an adult with an advanced solid tumor such as melanoma, head and neck, liver or kidney cancer.

This sequence joins TRBV10-2 and TRBJ2-7, with 7 bases matching TRBD2. The J segment lost 0 bases and the V segment lost 8 bases, leaving 16 bases of the junction unmatched. Germline CDR1 is WSHSY and CDR2 is SAAADI. The length of the CDR3 is 17 residues. CDR3 protein: CASLPGGVRSSSYEQYF. CDR3 DNA: TGCGCCAGCCTCCCGGGGGGAGTCAGGTCGAGCTCCTACGAGCAGTACTTC.

This clone has just one count. The chain combines TRBV28 with TRBJ2-7, with 10 bases that match TRBD1. J lost 4 bases, V lost 5 bases, and 14 bases had no gene match. This CDR3 has 17 amino acids. Germline CDR1 reads MDHEN; CDR2 reads SYDVKM. The CDR3 DNA reads as TGTGCCAGCAGTGGGCAAGCCGGGACAGGGGCCGGATACGAGCAGTACTTC. Its protein product is CASSGQAGTGAGYEQYF. The variable domain in full, completed from reference TRBV28 and TRBJ2-7, reads DVKVTQSSRYLVKRTGEKVFLECVQDMDHENMFWYRQDPGLGLRLIYFSYDVKMKEKGDIPEGYSVSREKKERFSLILESASTNQTSMYLCASSGQAGTGAGYEQYFGPGTRLTVT.

The rearrangement uses TRBV7-9 and TRBJ2-7, with D hard to call. Germline V gene sequence: CDR1 SEHNR, CDR2 FQNEAQ (reference sequence). V lost 4 bases to trimming and J lost 0 bases, with 13 bases between them. This CDR3 region has 15 residues. CDR3 DNA sequence: TGTGCCAGCAGCTCCCGGACCAGAAGCTCCTACGAGCAGTACTTC. Amino acids: CASSSRTRSSYEQYF.

J is TRBJ2-7 and V is TRBV6-6; 8 bases agree with TRBD1. CDR1 is MNHNY, CDR2 SVGAGI, per germline (reference sequence). V lost 5 bases to trimming and J lost 1 base; unmatched junction nucleotides: 7. The CDR3 loop spans 15 amino acids. The CDR3 spells CASSKDRGYSYEQYF. Here the CDR3 DNA reads TGTGCCAGCAGTAAAGACAGGGGATATTCCTACGAGCAGTACTTC.

The rearrangement joins TRBV14 to TRBJ1-1; the D gene is possibly TRBD1 (6 bases). CDR1 SGHDN and CDR2 FVKESK come from the germline V gene. With 4 bases removed from V and 5 bases from J, the gap between germline ends came to 26 bases. The CDR3 covers 18 residues. DNA of the CDR3: TGTGCCAGCAGCCCCCGCATGTTCGGGACAAGAGAGCGAACTGAAGCTTTCTTT. It specifies CASSPRMFGTRERTEAFF.

This clone was seen a few times. The chain joins TRBV5-8 to TRBJ2-7; no firm D call. Trimming left V 2 bases short and J 6 bases short, with 9 bases between. Germline CDR1 and CDR2: SGHTS and YDEGEE. The CDR3 has 12 amino acids. The CDR3 nucleotides are TGTGCCAGCAGCTTTTTATTGCCCGAGCAGTACTTC. Protein product: CASSFLLPEQYF.

V gene TRBV5-6 combines with J gene TRBJ1-3; D uncertain. Between the trimmed V and J ends, which lost 4 bases and 4 bases, there was a span of 12 bases. The CDR3 covers 14 residues. Germline V gene lookup returns CDR1 SGHDT and CDR2 YYEEEE. CDR3 DNA sequence: TGTGCCAGCAGCACCCGCGGAGCGGGAAACACCATATATTTT. Translating it yields CASSTRGAGNTIYF.

V usage is TRBV27 and J usage is TRBJ1-5; possibly TRBD1 for D (6 bases). The CDR3 has 15 amino acids. Germline V gene lookup returns CDR1 MNHEY and CDR2 SMNVEV (reference sequence). Trimming removed 6 bases at V and 0 bases at J, with 12 bases between. The CDR3 region has the DNA TGTGCCAGCAGACGACAGGTTGGTAGCAATCAGCCCCAGCATTTT. Translation: CASRRQVGSNQPQHF.

CDR3 bases: TGTGCCAGTAGATACTATAGGAACACTGAAGCTTTCTTT. Amino acid sequence: CASRYYRNTEAFF. V gene TRBV19 combines with J gene TRBJ1-1; D not resolved. Trimming cost V 6 bases and J 1 base, with 9 bases left between them. The CDR3 has 13 amino acids. Germline lookup yields CDR1 LNHDA and CDR2 SQIVND (reference sequence).

The chain joins TRBV18 to TRBJ2-1, with 9 bases fitting TRBD1. The CDR3 spans 17 residues. The germline gives CDR1 KGHSH, CDR2 LQKENI. Germline trimming cut 1 base from V and 7 bases from J; bases unmatched to any gene: 11. CDR3 loop: CASSPRAPGQGLNEQFF. In DNA, the CDR3 is TGTGCCAGCTCACCACGTGCCCCGGGACAGGGACTAAATGAGCAGTTCTTC.

The rearrangement uses TRBV30 and TRBJ2-1; weak D call: TRBD2 (5 bases). The germline CDR1 and CDR2 sequences are GTSNPN and SVGIG (reference sequence). This CDR3 has 18 residues. Trimming cost V 4 bases and J 0 bases, with 22 bases left between them. The DNA for the CDR3 is TGTGCCTGGAACAACCCCTTTGCGGGCTTTAGCTCCTACAATGAGCAGTTCTTC. Encoded protein: CAWNNPFAGFSSYNEQFF.

The chain carries TRBV6-6 and TRBJ2-3, with D unresolved. This CDR3 contains 11 residues. CDR1 and CDR2 (germline): MNHNY, SVGAGI (reference sequence). V was clipped by 6 bases and J by 5 bases, with 6 bases between them. CDR3 in DNA: TGTGCCAGCAGCCTTCGAGATACGCAGTATTTT. This sequence encodes CASSLRDTQYF.

V gene TRBV6-6 combines with J gene TRBJ2-7; D gene ambiguous. V lost 6 bases to trimming and J lost 3 bases, with 6 bases between them. The CDR3 runs 11 residues. Per germline, CDR1 MNHNY and CDR2 SVGAGI (reference sequence). The CDR3 bases are TGTGCCAGCAGGTCCCTCTACGAGCAGTACTTC. Residues: CASRSLYEQYF.

The gene calls are TRBV27 and TRBJ2-5; no firm D call. The CDR3 spans 13 residues. V lost 0 bases, J lost 1 base, and 3 bases lay in between. Looked up from germline, CDR1 is MNHEY and CDR2 is SMNVEV (reference sequence). The CDR3, as DNA: TGTGCCAGCAGTTTATCGGGCCAAGAGACCCAGTACTTC. Residues: CASSLSGQETQYF.

The CDR3 DNA reads TGTGCCAGCAGCTTAGGGGGTAACTATGGCTACACCTTC. This translates into CASSLGGNYGYTF. The chain employs TRBV5-6 and TRBJ1-2, with D maybe TRBD1 (6 bases). The germline V gene has CDR1 SGHDT and CDR2 YYEEEE. The CDR3 is 13 residues long. V was clipped by 2 bases and J by 1 base, with 6 bases between them. Based on the CDR3 plus reference TRBV5-6 and TRBJ1-2, the full variable domain is DAGVTQSPTHLIKTRGQQVTLRCSPKSGHDTVSWYQQALGQGPQFIFQYYEEEERQRGNFPDRFSGHQFPNYSSELNVNALLLGDSALYLCASSLGGNYGYTFGSGTRLTVV.

To note about this clone: The junction and the germline gene differ at one end; a read error may be behind it. V and J are TRBV28 and TRBJ2-2; the match to TRBD2 covers 12 bases. The CDR3 has 16 amino acids. Germline V gene lookup returns CDR1 MDHEN and CDR2 SYDVKM. This CDR3 reads CASSSTSGRNAGELFF. CDR3 nucleotide sequence: TGTGCCAGCAGTTCCACTAGCGGGAGGAACGCCGGGGAGCTGTTTTTT.

The genes are TRBV13 and TRBJ2-1; the D is unclear. There are 15 residues in the CDR3. Germline V gene data show CDR1 as PRHDT and CDR2 as FYEKMQ (reference sequence). The V and J ends lost 5 bases and 2 bases respectively, with 13 bases between them. In DNA form, the CDR3 reads TGTGCCAGCAGCCCCGGAGCAGAGGCCTACAATGAGCAGTTCTTC. Amino acids: CASSPGAEAYNEQFF.

The chain combines TRBV27 with TRBJ2-1; TRBD2 might be the D (5 bases). V lost 6 bases, J lost 6 bases, and 12 bases lay in between. CDR3 length: 13 amino acids. The V gene's germline CDR1 is MNHEY and CDR2 SMNVEV (reference sequence). The CDR3 sequence is CASSPDSSNEQFF. The CDR3, as DNA: TGTGCCAGCAGCCCGGACTCAAGCAATGAGCAGTTCTTC.

The gene calls are TRBV7-8 and TRBJ2-7; 11 positions match TRBD2. The germline V gene encodes CDR1 SGHVS and CDR2 FQNEAQ. V trimming: 1 base; J trimming: 2 bases; junction bases outside the gene matches: 4. This CDR3 contains 16 residues. The CDR3 bases are TGTGCCAGCAGCTTAGAGGGGACTAGCGGTGCCTACGAGCAGTACTTC. It is translated as CASSLEGTSGAYEQYF.

The gene calls are TRBV6-5 and TRBJ1-2; D may be TRBD1 (5 bases). With 5 bases removed from V and 2 bases from J, the gap between germline ends came to 9 bases. Germline-derived CDR1 and CDR2 are MNHEY and SVGAGI. This CDR3 is built from 13 residues. CDR3 in DNA: TGTGCCAGCAGTCGGGACGGGAACTATGGCTACACCTTC. Translation: CASSRDGNYGYTF.

This rearrangement joins TRBV2 to TRBJ2-4; D uncertain. In germline, CDR1 is SNHLY, CDR2 FYNNEI. The V end lost 0 bases, the J end lost 7 bases, and 7 bases lay between the germline ends. This CDR3 region has 13 residues. The DNA for the CDR3 is TGTGCCAGCAGTGAAGCGCTAGGGAACATTCAGTACTTC. Translating gives CASSEALGNIQYF.

The chain recombines TRBV11-2 with TRBJ1-1; D might be TRBD1 (5 bases). Trimming pared 1 base from V and 2 bases from J, leaving 11 bases between. Looked up from germline, CDR1 is SGHAT and CDR2 is FQNNGV. CDR3 length: 15 amino acids. The CDR3 spells CASSLAEGLNTEAFF. CDR3 sequence (DNA): TGTGCCAGCAGCTTAGCGGAGGGGCTCAACACTGAAGCTTTCTTT.

The chain employs TRBV6-5 and TRBJ2-2; 12 bases fit TRBD1. This CDR3 is 15 amino acids long. The ends lost 2 bases at V and 8 bases at J; junction bases unmatched: 3. Germline V lookup: CDR1 MNHEY, CDR2 SVGAGI. The CDR3 sequence is CASSYPGQGAGELFF. The DNA for the CDR3 is TGTGCCAGCAGTTACCCGGGACAGGGGGCAGGGGAGCTGTTTTTT.

This clone was counted a single time. The chain is built from TRBV7-3 and TRBJ2-3, with 8 bases identical to TRBD1. Trimming at V came to 2 bases and at J to 3 bases, leaving 4 bases not matched to a gene. CDR3 length: 15 amino acids. CDR1 SGHTA and CDR2 FQGTGA come from the germline V gene. The CDR3 sequence is CASSLFHRGTDTQYF. The CDR3 DNA reads as TGTGCCAGCAGCTTATTTCACAGGGGGACAGATACGCAGTATTTT.

This clone was seen just once. The rearrangement uses TRBV7-8 and TRBJ1-6; no firm D call. Germline CDR1 is SGHVS and CDR2 is FQNEAQ. Deletions cut 2 bases from V and 7 bases from J, with 21 bases between. The CDR3 is 18 residues long. As DNA, the CDR3 is TGTGCCAGCAGCTTACTAGGGTCTCGGGGAGCCGAAAATTCACCCCTCCACTTT. It is translated as CASSLLGSRGAENSPLHF.

The chain is built from TRBV19 and TRBJ2-6, with a possible D match to TRBD2 (7 bases). Germline V lookup: CDR1 LNHDA, CDR2 SQIVND (reference sequence). V gave up 3 bases and J gave up 4 bases, with 16 bases separating them. The CDR3 loop spans 17 amino acids. The CDR3 protein is CASSMKAGASGANVLTF. Here the CDR3 DNA reads TGTGCCAGTAGTATGAAGGCGGGGGCCTCAGGGGCCAACGTCCTGACTTTC. Looking up the rest from reference TRBV19 and TRBJ2-6 gives the full variable domain: DGGITQSPKYLFRKEGQNVTLSCEQNLNHDAMYWYRQDPGQGLRLIYYSQIVNDFQKGDIAEGYSVSREKKESFPLTVTSAQKNPTAFYLCASSMKAGASGANVLTFGAGSRLTVL.

The rearrangement links TRBV6-5 to TRBJ1-1, with D perhaps matching TRBD1 (6 bases). Trimming cost V 6 bases and J 6 bases, with 17 bases left between them. The CDR3 has 14 residues. Germline CDR1 is MNHEY and CDR2 is SVGAGI. CDR3 in amino acids: CASSRVYGGPEAFF. The CDR3 bases are TGTGCCAGCAGCCGTGTCTATGGGGGCCCTGAAGCTTTCTTT.